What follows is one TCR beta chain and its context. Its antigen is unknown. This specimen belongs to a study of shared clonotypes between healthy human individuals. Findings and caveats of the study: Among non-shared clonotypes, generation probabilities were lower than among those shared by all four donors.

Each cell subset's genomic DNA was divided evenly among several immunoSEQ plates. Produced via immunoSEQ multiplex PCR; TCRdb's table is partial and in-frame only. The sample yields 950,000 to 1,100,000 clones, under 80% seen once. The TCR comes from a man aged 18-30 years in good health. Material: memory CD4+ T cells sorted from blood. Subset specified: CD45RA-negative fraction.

CDR3 coding DNA: TGTGCCACCAGCAGTCTAACTAGCGGGGGCACTGATACCCAGTACTTC. Residues: CATSSLTSGGTDTQYF. This rearrangement joins TRBV15 to TRBJ2-5, with TRBD2 identical over 11 bases. Germline V lookup: CDR1 LNHNV, CDR2 YYDKDF (reference sequence). This CDR3 has 16 amino acids. The junction had 11 bases not matched to a gene; V was cut back by 3 bases and J by 8 bases.